The 8 T cell receptor beta chains presented below share a single source sample, sequenced in a study of blood T cell repertoires in COVID-19. Sequencing used immunoSEQ multiplex PCR; TCRdb keeps in-frame clones, though not all of them. The table shows around 200,000 clones, with about 76% occurring only once. Material for sequencing was peripheral blood. The receptors here all came from a woman aged 40 to 50 with COVID-19, enrolled during active disease.

The sample holds one count of this clone. V and J are TRBV5-1 and TRBJ2-1; TRBD1 agrees at 7 bases. The junction had 13 bases not matched to a gene; V was cut back by 4 bases and J by 9 bases. The CDR3 has 15 amino acids. Per germline, CDR1 SGHRS and CDR2 YFSETQ. The CDR3 DNA reads as TGCGCCAGCAGCCCCCTGGGGACAGATAACAGTGAGCAGTTCTTC. Translation gives CASSPLGTDNSEQFF. The variable domain in full, with the rest retrieved from reference TRBV5-1 and TRBJ2-1, is KAGVTQTPRYLIKTRGQQVTLSCSPISGHRSVSWYQQTPGQGLQFLFEYFSETQRNKGNFPGRFSGRQFSNSRSEMNVSTLELGDSALYLCASSPLGTDNSEQFFGPGTRLTVL.

The V and J genes are TRBV7-3 and TRBJ1-2, with D possibly being TRBD1 (5 bases). Per germline, CDR1 SGHTA and CDR2 FQGTGA. The CDR3 has 14 amino acids. The V gene lost 0 bases and the J gene lost 0 bases, with 5 bases spanning the gap. The DNA of the CDR3 is TGTGCCAGCAGCTTAACAGGGGCTAACTATGGCTACACCTTC. It is translated as CASSLTGANYGYTF.

Regarding this clone: A much larger clone is a single base away; this may be a read error. Other nucleotide sequences in the sample specify the same CDR3. The chain couples TRBV3-1 (or the pseudogene TRBV3-2) to TRBJ2-2; 8 bases agree with TRBD2. Germline V gene lookup returns CDR1 LGHDT and CDR2 YNNKEL (reference sequence). Trimming took 4 bases from V and 4 from J; bases not matched to a gene: 5. There are 15 residues in the CDR3. CDR3 bases: TGTGCCAGCAGCCTATTAGCGGGATCCACCGGGGAGCTGTTTTTT. Amino acids: CASSLLAGSTGELFF.

The V gene is TRBV7-9, the J gene TRBJ2-3, with 7 bases that match TRBD2. Per the germline V gene, CDR1 is SEHNR and CDR2 is FQNEAQ (reference sequence). There are 15 residues in the CDR3. V dropped 6 bases and J dropped 3; count of bases not matched to a gene: 9. CDR3 protein: CASSLTTSKTDTQYF. DNA of the CDR3: TGTGCCAGCAGTTTAACGACTAGCAAGACAGATACGCAGTATTTT.

In DNA, the CDR3 is TGTGCCAGCTCATTTACAGGGCCGAGCTCCTACGAGCAGTACTTC. Its translation: CASSFTGPSSYEQYF. V is TRBV18 and J is TRBJ2-7; the D gene is possibly TRBD1 (6 bases). The V and J ends lost 5 bases and 0 bases respectively, with 14 bases between them. This CDR3 has 15 residues. CDR1 is KGHSH, CDR2 LQKENI, per germline.

Details on this clone: Mismatch with germline at one junction end may stem from a read error. This chain uses TRBV13 with TRBJ2-3, with D possibly TRBD1 on 5 matching bases. CDR1 and CDR2 from the germline V gene are PRHDT and FYEKMQ (reference sequence). The CDR3 consists of 16 residues. Here the CDR3 reads CASSLEWGRSTDTQYF. The DNA of the CDR3 is TGTGCCAGCAGTTTAGAATGGGGCCGCAGCACAGATACGCAGTATTTT.

The gene calls are TRBV6-5 and TRBJ1-2, with D unclear. The CDR3 runs 15 residues. The germline V gene has CDR1 MNHEY and CDR2 SVGAGI. V was shortened by 4 bases and J by 1 base, with 13 bases between the two germline ends. CDR3: CASSFRLTLNYGYTF. In nucleotides, the CDR3 is TGTGCCAGCAGTTTCCGACTCACTCTTAACTATGGCTACACCTTC.

This clone was picked up a small number of times. This sequence joins TRBV9 and TRBJ1-2, with 10 bases matching TRBD1. Looked up from germline, CDR1 is SGDLS and CDR2 is YYNGEE. The V and J ends lost 0 bases and 4 bases, in that order; junction bases with no gene match: 3. The CDR3 sequence is 15 residues long. CDR3 sequence reads: CASSVGGQGLYGYTF. DNA for the CDR3: TGTGCCAGCAGCGTAGGGGGACAGGGGCTCTATGGCTACACCTTC.